A single sample is the source of the 19 T cell receptor beta chains below, sequenced in a study of blood T cell repertoires in COVID-19. Profiled with immunoSEQ multiplex PCR; TCRdb holds only in-frame clones, not every one. The sample shows 95,000 to 120,000 clones, roughly four fifths of them seen only once. The sequenced sample was peripheral blood. The source of these receptors is a woman in her 70s with acute or convalescent COVID-19.

V gene TRBV5-1 combines with J gene TRBJ1-1; a possible D gene is TRBD1 (5 bases). V was cut by 7 bases and J by 8 bases, with 18 bases left in between. CDR3 length equals 13 residues. Per germline, CDR1 SGHRS and CDR2 YFSETQ. The DNA of the CDR3 is TGCGCCAGCCGAAATGGGGCGGGGCGCGAAGCTTTCTTT. Encoded protein: CASRNGAGREAFF.

The sample holds one count of this clone. The chain joins TRBV10-1 to TRBJ2-2, with unresolved D. The V gene lost 6 bases and the J gene lost 4 bases, with 12 bases spanning the gap. CDR3 length: 14 amino acids. The germline CDR1 and CDR2 sequences are WNHNN and SYGVQD (reference sequence). CDR3 bases: TGCGCCAGCAGGGCCGAGAGGAGCACCGGGGAGCTGTTTTTT. It yields the protein CASRAERSTGELFF.

The chain employs TRBV7-2 and TRBJ2-1; perhaps TRBD1 as D (6 bases). This CDR3 has 15 amino acids. Germline V gives CDR1 SGHTA, CDR2 FQGNSA. Trimming shortened V by 2 bases and J by 6 bases, and 14 bases separated the two germline ends. The DNA for the CDR3 is TGTGCCAGCAGCTTATCGGGACACGATCGCAATGAGCAGTTCTTC. It is translated as CASSLSGHDRNEQFF.

This rearrangement joins TRBV5-1 to TRBJ1-3; D gene unclear. Trimming removed 0 bases from V and 0 bases from J, with 4 bases in between. Germline CDR1 SGHRS, CDR2 YFSETQ. The CDR3 contains 14 residues. CDR3 nucleotides: TGCGCCAGCAGCTTGGGCAGCTCTGGAAACACCATATATTTT. Translation: CASSLGSSGNTIYF.

V gene TRBV9 combines with J gene TRBJ2-3; maybe TRBD2 (5 bases). The CDR3 sequence is 14 residues long. Germline CDR1 is SGDLS and CDR2 is YYNGEE. V was clipped by 0 bases and J by 6 bases, with 11 bases between them. Written as DNA, the CDR3 is TGTGCCAGCAGCGTAGGAGCGGATCACGATACGCAGTATTTT. Translated: CASSVGADHDTQYF.

The CDR3 here is CASSLGRTGYNEQFF. DNA for the CDR3: TGTGCCAGCAGCCTCGGGAGGACAGGGTACAATGAGCAGTTCTTC. The rearrangement joins TRBV14 to TRBJ2-1, with D tentatively TRBD1 (8 bases). V dropped 4 bases and J dropped 4 bases, with 14 bases sitting between them. There are 15 residues in the CDR3. Germline CDR1 is SGHDN and CDR2 is FVKESK. The entire variable domain, with the rest obtained from reference TRBV14 and TRBJ2-1, is as follows: EAGVTQFPSHSVIEKGQTVTLRCDPISGHDNLYWYRRVMGKEIKFLLHFVKESKQDESGMPNNRFLAERTGGTYSTLKVQPAELEDSGVYFCASSLGRTGYNEQFFGPGTRLTVL.

This chain joins TRBV6-5 and TRBJ2-7, with 13 bases matching TRBD2. The CDR3 has 16 amino acids. Germline V lookup: CDR1 MNHEY, CDR2 SVGAGI. V dropped 2 bases and J dropped 2; count of bases not matched to a gene: 3. CDR3 loop: CASSYLGLAGAYEQYV. Written as DNA, the CDR3 is TGTGCCAGCAGTTACCTCGGACTAGCGGGGGCCTACGAGCAGTACGTC.

The chain uses TRBV18 and TRBJ1-2, with 8 bases lining up with TRBD1. Germline values: CDR1 KGHSH, CDR2 LQKENI. Trimming cost V 6 bases and J 3 bases; bases outside gene matches: 3. The length of the CDR3 is 13 residues. The DNA of the CDR3 is TGTGCCAGCTCGTTACAGGGGGACTATGGCTACACCTTC. Its protein is CASSLQGDYGYTF.

V and J are TRBV7-2 and TRBJ2-1; the match to TRBD2 covers 16 bases. CDR3 length: 16 amino acids. In germline, CDR1 is SGHTA, CDR2 FQGNSA. The ends lost 5 bases at V and 8 bases at J; junction bases unmatched: 6. In DNA form, the CDR3 reads TGTGCCAGCAGCCCGGGACTAGCGGGGGGGCGTCATGAGCAGTTCTTC. This codes for CASSPGLAGGRHEQFF.

This clone occurred once. This rearrangement joins TRBV6-5 to TRBJ2-7; no clear D. The CDR3 is made up of 12 amino acids. V was pared by 2 bases and J by 7 bases, with 9 bases between. Germline CDR1 and CDR2: MNHEY and SVGAGI. The CDR3 DNA reads TGTGCCAGCAGTTACCCGAACCGGGAGCAGTACGTC. It translates to CASSYPNREQYV.

The chain employs TRBV28 and TRBJ1-2; D not certain. Germline assignment: CDR1 MDHEN and CDR2 SYDVKM. V lost 8 bases to trimming and J lost 4 bases, with 14 bases between them. The CDR3 covers 13 residues. Here the CDR3 reads CASLRRASYGYTF. CDR3 nucleotides: TGTGCCAGCCTACGGCGGGCTTCCTATGGCTACACCTTC.

V gene TRBV5-1 combines with J gene TRBJ1-1; D gene unclear. Germline V gene lookup returns CDR1 SGHRS and CDR2 YFSETQ. The ends were cut back, 5 bases at V and 0 bases at J, with 20 bases in the middle. The CDR3 totals 17 residues. The CDR3 loop is CASSLAAGRSLNTEAFF. In nucleotides, the CDR3 is TGCGCCAGCAGTCTGGCTGCGGGGAGATCCCTGAACACTGAAGCTTTCTTT. The complete variable domain, with remaining parts taken from reference TRBV5-1 and TRBJ1-1, reads KAGVTQTPRYLIKTRGQQVTLSCSPISGHRSVSWYQQTPGQGLQFLFEYFSETQRNKGNFPGRFSGRQFSNSRSEMNVSTLELGDSALYLCASSLAAGRSLNTEAFFGQGTRLTVV.

This clone was seen a single time. The chain employs TRBV7-2 and TRBJ1-5; TRBD1 aligns across 9 bases. The germline V gene has CDR1 SGHTA and CDR2 FQGNSA. V dropped 4 bases and J dropped 3; count of bases not matched to a gene: 4. CDR3 length: 15 amino acids. CDR3 DNA: TGTGCCAGCAGCTGGACAGGGGCGGACAATCAGCCCCAGCATTTT. Its protein product is CASSWTGADNQPQHF.

This clone appeared a single time. The chain carries TRBV5-4 and TRBJ2-3; 7 positions agree with TRBD2. Germline V gene sequence: CDR1 SGHNT, CDR2 YYREEE (reference sequence). After removal of 4 bases from V and 0 bases from J, the junction contained 11 bases not matched to a gene. CDR3 size: 17 residues. The DNA for the CDR3 is TGTGCCAGCAGCCTGCCCCCTAGCGGTGCTAGCACAGATACGCAGTATTTT. This codes for CASSLPPSGASTDTQYF.

The rearrangement links TRBV27 to TRBJ2-7; possibly TRBD2 for D (5 bases). Trimming took off 7 bases at V and 5 bases at J, with 15 bases between the two ends. CDR3 length: 13 amino acids. Germline loops: CDR1 MNHEY, CDR2 SMNVEV (reference sequence). DNA for the CDR3: TGTGCCAGCAATGCAGCCGTCGGGAACGAGCAGTACGTC. Amino acids: CASNAAVGNEQYV.

The chain employs TRBV19 and TRBJ2-5, with TRBD2 matching over 11 bases. CDR3 length equals 15 residues. V dropped 5 bases and J dropped 1; count of bases not matched to a gene: 3. The germline CDR1 and CDR2 sequences are LNHDA and SQIVND (reference sequence). The DNA of the CDR3 is TGTGCCAGTAGTTCGGGACTAGCGGCCCAAGAGACCCAGTACTTC. This codes for CASSSGLAAQETQYF.

This clone has a single count. An end of the junction does not agree with germline; a read error may underlie this. The gene calls are TRBV7-2 and TRBJ2-1, with 9 bases aligning to TRBD2. Germline assignment: CDR1 SGHTA and CDR2 FQGNSA. CDR3 length: 13 amino acids. The CDR3 region is CASSLAGTSLALF. For the CDR3, the DNA is TGTGCCAGCAGCTTAGCCGGGACTAGCCTCGCGCTCTTC.

V gene TRBV10-3 combines with J gene TRBJ2-1; the match to TRBD2 covers 11 bases. The CDR3 covers 13 residues. The J segment lost 7 bases and the V segment lost 8 bases, leaving 4 bases of the junction unmatched. Germline V lookup: CDR1 ENHRY, CDR2 SYGVKD. CDR3 nucleotides: TGTGCCATCCTCGGGACTAGCGGTAATGAGCAGTTCTTC. It yields the protein CAILGTSGNEQFF.

The rearrangement joins TRBV6-2 or TRBV6-3 to TRBJ1-2; D not resolved. Trimming took 4 bases from V and 5 from J, leaving 8 bases between them. Germline V gene lookup returns CDR1 MNHEY and CDR2 SVGEGT. This CDR3 spans 12 amino acids. The CDR3 bases are TGTGCCAGCAGTTTCGGGAGATATGGCTACACCTTC. Protein product: CASSFGRYGYTF.